The 20 T cell receptor beta chains listed next were all sequenced from one sample in a study of cytomegalovirus exposure and HLA in healthy donors. The PCR employed 60 Vbeta primers together with 13 Jbeta primers. Assay: immunoSEQ multiplex PCR; the TCRdb copy retains only in-frame clones and omits some. Of more than 80,000 clones listed, around 75% are singletons. Input material: PBMCs. Receptors were obtained from a male donor in good health and CMV-seropositive.

The chain has TRBV7-9 and TRBJ2-7; no firm D call. Germline V gene sequence: CDR1 SEHNR, CDR2 FQNEAQ (reference sequence). V was pared by 4 bases and J by 1 base, with 8 bases between. CDR3 length: 13 residues. The CDR3 DNA reads TGTGCCAGCAGCTACGCAGGTTCCTACGAGCAGTACTTC. Translated: CASSYAGSYEQYF.

This clone showed up just a few times. The rearrangement joins TRBV5-1 to TRBJ2-1, with 11 bases that match TRBD2. The germline V gene encodes CDR1 SGHRS and CDR2 YFSETQ. The CDR3 extends over 15 amino acids. V trimming: 4 bases; J trimming: 5 bases; junction bases outside the gene matches: 5. CDR3 residues: CASSDIAGGHNEQFF. In DNA form, the CDR3 reads TGCGCCAGCAGCGATATAGCGGGAGGGCACAATGAGCAGTTCTTC.

A few counts support this clone. The CDR3 here is CASSQAGTGAYEQYF. The CDR3 bases are TGCGCCAGCAGCCAAGCCGGGACAGGAGCCTACGAGCAGTACTTC. The V gene is TRBV4-3, the J gene TRBJ2-7, with 8 bases lining up with TRBD1. This CDR3 has 15 amino acids. The J segment lost 2 bases and the V segment lost 1 base, leaving 4 bases of the junction unmatched. Germline values: CDR1 LGHNA, CDR2 YSLEER.

The gene calls are TRBV28 and TRBJ2-3, with TRBD1 as a possible D gene (5 bases). Germline V CDR1 and CDR2: MDHEN, SYDVKM. With 3 bases removed from V and 0 bases from J, the gap between germline ends came to 16 bases. This CDR3 spans 17 amino acids. In DNA form, the CDR3 reads TGTGCCAGCAGTTTTAGGTCGACAGCGCATAGCACAGATACGCAGTATTTT. This translates into CASSFRSTAHSTDTQYF.

This clone was counted between two and nine times. Here the CDR3 DNA reads TGTGCCAGCAGTTTGGAGAACATTCAGTACTTC. The encoded protein is CASSLENIQYF. The chain carries TRBV28 and TRBJ2-4; D gene unclear. CDR1 and CDR2 (germline): MDHEN, SYDVKM. The V end was cut by 3 bases, the J end by 7 bases, with 4 bases between. The CDR3 covers 11 residues.

The rearrangement uses TRBV29-1 and TRBJ2-5; perhaps TRBD2 as D (6 bases). This CDR3 comprises 11 residues. Germline CDR1 and CDR2: SQVTM and ANQGSEA. V dropped 7 bases and J dropped 3 bases, with 9 bases sitting between them. The CDR3 sequence is CSAGGEETQYF. The CDR3 nucleotides read TGCAGCGCAGGAGGGGAAGAGACCCAGTACTTC. The variable domain in full, with the rest retrieved from reference TRBV29-1 and TRBJ2-5, is SAVISQKPSRDICQRGTSLTIQCQVDSQVTMMFWYRQQPGQSLTLIATANQGSEATYESGFVIDKFPISRPNLTFSTLTVSNMSPEDSSIYLCSAGGEETQYFGPGTRLLVL.

This clone was observed a few times. V is TRBV19 and J is TRBJ2-1; tentative D call: TRBD2 (6 bases). V lost 6 bases, J lost 12 bases, and 12 bases lay in between. The CDR3 loop spans 11 amino acids. Looked up from germline, CDR1 is LNHDA and CDR2 is SQIVND (reference sequence). CDR3 sequence reads: CASRGRGSQFF. As DNA, the CDR3 is TGTGCCAGTAGAGGGCGGGGATCGCAGTTCTTC.

The chain is built from TRBV2 and TRBJ1-5, with unresolved D. In germline, CDR1 is SNHLY, CDR2 FYNNEI. There are 15 residues in the CDR3. V lost 3 bases, J lost 0 bases, and 9 bases lay in between. The CDR3 nucleotides read TGTGCCAGCAGTGAGGGCACAAATAGCAATCAGCCCCAGCATTTT. This codes for CASSEGTNSNQPQHF.

This chain links TRBV4-2 with TRBJ1-2; D possibly corresponds to TRBD1 (6 bases). Germline CDR1 reads LGHNA; CDR2 reads YNFKEQ. Deletions cut 0 bases from V and 4 bases from J, with 18 bases between. The CDR3 sequence is 17 residues long. The CDR3 DNA reads TGTGCCAGCAGCCAAGACCCCAATAGTATCAGGGGCTATGGCTACACCTTC. It translates to CASSQDPNSIRGYGYTF.

The rearrangement links TRBV29-1 to TRBJ2-2; perhaps TRBD1 as D (5 bases). The CDR3 runs 15 residues. Per the germline V gene, CDR1 is SQVTM and CDR2 is ANQGSEA. Between the trimmed V and J ends, which lost 0 bases and 4 bases, there was a span of 12 bases. The CDR3 sequence: CSVEDRRRGTGELFF. CDR3 nucleotide sequence: TGCAGCGTTGAAGATCGCCGAAGGGGCACCGGGGAGCTGTTTTTT.

The chain employs TRBV5-1 and TRBJ2-1, with 11 bases that match TRBD2. Germline V gene sequence: CDR1 SGHRS, CDR2 YFSETQ. V lost 4 bases to trimming and J lost 4 bases; unmatched junction nucleotides: 4. The CDR3 sequence is 15 residues long. CDR3 amino acids: CASSKLAGEYNEQFF. The DNA for the CDR3 is TGCGCCAGCAGCAAACTAGCGGGAGAGTACAATGAGCAGTTCTTC.

The chain is built from TRBV5-6 and TRBJ1-3, with 7 bases lining up with TRBD1. J lost 3 bases, V lost 1 base, and 7 bases had no gene match. CDR3 size: 16 residues. CDR1 and CDR2 from the germline V gene are SGHDT and YYEEEE. The CDR3 spells CASSLIGDSFGNTIYF. The DNA of the CDR3 is TGTGCCAGCAGCTTGATCGGGGACAGTTTTGGAAACACCATATATTTT. The whole variable domain, remainder taken from reference TRBV5-6 and TRBJ1-3, is DAGVTQSPTHLIKTRGQQVTLRCSPKSGHDTVSWYQQALGQGPQFIFQYYEEEERQRGNFPDRFSGHQFPNYSSELNVNALLLGDSALYLCASSLIGDSFGNTIYFGEGSWLTVV.

The chain carries TRBV28 and TRBJ1-1; no firm D call. The germline V and J ends were trimmed by 6 bases and 1 base, with 12 bases remaining between them. Germline CDR1 and CDR2: MDHEN and SYDVKM. The CDR3 covers 14 residues. Written as DNA, the CDR3 is TGTGCCAGCAGCCCGCCGAATAGGAACACTGAAGCTTTCTTT. It specifies CASSPPNRNTEAFF.

This chain connects TRBV6-5 to TRBJ1-5; TRBD1 matches 8 bases. Germline lookup yields CDR1 MNHEY and CDR2 SVGAGI. J lost 7 bases, V lost 6 bases, and 8 bases had no gene match. This CDR3 comprises 14 residues. The CDR3 reads CASSPDRDGQPQHF. In nucleotides, the CDR3 is TGTGCCAGCAGCCCGGACAGGGATGGCCAGCCCCAGCATTTT.

This clone was detected a few times. The chain recombines TRBV2 with TRBJ2-5; 10 bases agree with TRBD2. The CDR3 covers 15 residues. The germline gives CDR1 SNHLY, CDR2 FYNNEI. The trim removed 7 bases at V and 0 bases at J, leaving 5 bases unmatched. Here the CDR3 reads CASMLAGVNQETQYF. The CDR3 nucleotides are TGTGCCAGCATGCTAGCGGGGGTAAACCAAGAGACCCAGTACTTC.

The gene calls are TRBV2 and TRBJ2-1; TRBD2 is a possible D gene (5 bases). The CDR3 spans 15 residues. Germline CDR1 reads SNHLY; CDR2 reads FYNNEI. V dropped 3 bases and J dropped 2 bases, with 11 bases sitting between them. The CDR3 sequence: CASSDRHGAYNEQFF. The CDR3 nucleotides are TGTGCCAGCAGTGACAGACACGGGGCCTACAATGAGCAGTTCTTC.

This clone showed up just a few times. This chain connects TRBV18 to TRBJ1-1; no clear D. The germline V gene encodes CDR1 KGHSH and CDR2 LQKENI. The CDR3 sequence is 15 residues long. Trimming cost V 2 bases and J 1 base, with 11 bases left between them. In nucleotides, the CDR3 is TGTGCCAGCTCACCATCGGCGGAGACGAACACTGAAGCTTTCTTT. Protein: CASSPSAETNTEAFF. Full variable domain (outside the CDR3, taken from reference TRBV18 and TRBJ1-1): NAGVMQNPRHLVRRRGQEARLRCSPMKGHSHVYWYRQLPEEGLKFMVYLQKENIIDESGMPKERFSAEFPKEGPSILRIQQVVRGDSAAYFCASSPSAETNTEAFFGQGTRLTVV.

This chain connects TRBV4-1 to TRBJ2-7; D is perhaps TRBD1 (8 bases). Per germline, CDR1 MGHRA and CDR2 YSYEKL. This CDR3 is built from 13 residues. V was trimmed by 4 bases and J by 11 bases, leaving 18 bases between them. The CDR3 loop is CASSPAGQVDKYF. The CDR3 DNA sequence: TGCGCCAGCAGCCCAGCGGGACAGGTGGACAAGTACTTC.

This clone was observed once. This chain links TRBV9 with TRBJ2-3; TRBD2 might be the D (6 bases). The V gene's germline CDR1 is SGDLS and CDR2 YYNGEE. There are 16 residues in the CDR3. V was pared by 4 bases and J by 0 bases, with 15 bases between. The CDR3 nucleotides are TGTGCCAGCAGCCTGGGACTTCCAACTAGCACAGATACGCAGTATTTT. This sequence encodes CASSLGLPTSTDTQYF. The full variable domain, rest sourced from reference TRBV9 and TRBJ2-3, is DSGVTQTPKHLITATGQRVTLRCSPRSGDLSVYWYQQSLDQGLQFLIQYYNGEERAKGNILERFSAQQFPDLHSELNLSSLELGDSALYFCASSLGLPTSTDTQYFGPGTRLTVL.

The rearrangement joins TRBV19 to TRBJ2-7; TRBD2 matches at 11 bases. This CDR3 comprises 14 residues. The junction had 5 bases not matched to a gene; V was cut back by 4 bases and J by 6 bases. The V gene's germline CDR1 is LNHDA and CDR2 SQIVND (reference sequence). The CDR3 region is CASSRGLAELEQYF. Written as DNA, the CDR3 is TGTGCCAGTAGTAGGGGACTAGCGGAACTCGAGCAGTACTTC. Looking up the rest from reference TRBV19 and TRBJ2-7 gives the full variable domain: DGGITQSPKYLFRKEGQNVTLSCEQNLNHDAMYWYRQDPGQGLRLIYYSQIVNDFQKGDIAEGYSVSREKKESFPLTVTSAQKNPTAFYLCASSRGLAELEQYFGPGTRLTVT.